One and the same sample provided the 32 T cell receptor beta chains below, sequenced in a study of a mutant IDH1 vaccine in newly diagnosed glioma. Clones were sequenced by immunoSEQ multiplex PCR, and TCRdb holds only the in-frame ones, with some missing. The repertoire holds roughly 32,000 clones, with around nine tenths as singletons. Their antigens remain unidentified. Time point in this sample: week 47, end of study. Vaccination comprised doses that each held 300 ug of mutant IDH1 20-mer peptide, plus topical imiquimod. The sequenced sample was PBMCs, obtained from a glioma patient whose treatment included an IDH1 peptide vaccine. These receptors were taken from a woman in her thirties with glioma.

V usage is TRBV12-5 and J usage is TRBJ2-2, with D maybe TRBD2 (6 bases). V was clipped by 2 bases and J by 3 bases, with 16 bases between them. The CDR3 is made up of 17 amino acids. Germline V gene lookup returns CDR1 LGHNT and CDR2 FRNRAP. CDR3 bases: TGTGCTAGTGGTTTGCCTGTGGAGGGGCCTTACACCGGGGAGCTGTTTTTT. Its protein is CASGLPVEGPYTGELFF. Full variable domain (missing parts from reference TRBV12-5 and TRBJ2-2): DARVTQTPRHKVTEMGQEVTMRCQPILGHNTVFWYRQTMMQGLELLAYFRNRAPLDDSGMPKDRFSAEMPDATLATLKIQPSEPRDSAVYFCASGLPVEGPYTGELFFGEGSRLTVL.

The V call is TRBV2, the J call TRBJ1-2; D call uncertain. CDR1 SNHLY and CDR2 FYNNEI come from the germline V gene. V lost 3 bases to trimming and J lost 5 bases, with 13 bases between them. The CDR3 has 14 residues. The DNA for the CDR3 is TGTGCCAGCAGTGATTCTCGGACGACATATGGCTACACCTTC. Amino acid sequence: CASSDSRTTYGYTF.

This clone has just one count. This chain joins TRBV4-1 and TRBJ2-1; 9 nucleotides align to TRBD1. This CDR3 is built from 18 residues. J lost 0 bases, V lost 3 bases, and 9 bases had no gene match. The germline V gene has CDR1 MGHRA and CDR2 YSYEKL. The DNA for the CDR3 is TGCGCCAGCAGCCATTACCCCCCGGACAGGGGCTCCTACAATGAGCAGTTCTTC. Protein: CASSHYPPDRGSYNEQFF.

This clone was seen only once. V is TRBV15 and J is TRBJ2-6; no clear D gene. Germline V CDR1 and CDR2: LNHNV, YYDKDF (reference sequence). CDR3 size: 15 residues. Deletions cut 4 bases from V and 10 bases from J, with 17 bases between. CDR3 loop: CATSNGRPVGNVLTF. In nucleotides, the CDR3 is TGTGCCACCAGCAACGGACGCCCAGTCGGAAACGTCCTGACTTTC.

The genes are TRBV4-2 and TRBJ1-1; no clear D. The CDR3 spans 16 residues. Germline V gene lookup returns CDR1 LGHNA and CDR2 YNFKEQ. The ends were cut back, 0 bases at V and 7 bases at J, with 18 bases in the middle. CDR3 bases: TGTGCCAGCAGCCAAGATCTACGGGGATCATATCATGAAGCTTTCTTT. Its protein product is CASSQDLRGSYHEAFF.

This clone was observed once. This chain joins TRBV18 and TRBJ1-3; no clear D. Trimming removed 2 bases from V and 1 base from J, with 6 bases in between. Germline V CDR1 and CDR2: KGHSH, LQKENI. This CDR3 spans 14 amino acids. CDR3 amino acids: CASSPDRSGNTIYF. Written as DNA, the CDR3 is TGTGCCAGCTCACCAGATAGGTCTGGAAACACCATATATTTT.

The count of this clone is one. This sequence joins TRBV2 and TRBJ1-6, with 8 bases aligning to TRBD1. The CDR3 contains 15 residues. V shed 4 bases and J 8 bases; nucleotides not matched to a gene: 7. Germline lookup yields CDR1 SNHLY and CDR2 FYNNEI. The CDR3 reads CASSGDGTGDSPLHF. The CDR3 bases are TGTGCCAGCAGTGGGGACGGGACAGGAGATTCACCCCTCCACTTT.

V usage is TRBV6-1 and J usage is TRBJ1-1; no clear D. CDR1 and CDR2 from the germline V gene are MNHNS and SASEGT. V was shortened by 7 bases and J by 10 bases, with 22 bases between the two germline ends. The CDR3 covers 14 residues. CDR3: CASTTTDRRGGAFF. For the CDR3, the DNA is TGTGCCAGCACCACCACGGACCGTCGGGGAGGAGCTTTCTTT.

The chain combines TRBV5-4 with TRBJ1-1; D remains ambiguous. CDR3 length: 15 amino acids. V gave up 0 bases and J gave up 0 bases, with 9 bases separating them. Germline V CDR1 and CDR2: SGHNT, YYREEE (reference sequence). Written as DNA, the CDR3 is TGTGCCAGCAGCTTGGTTCGGGATATGAACACTGAAGCTTTCTTT. Translation gives CASSLVRDMNTEAFF.

The rearrangement joins TRBV7-3 to TRBJ2-2, with 8 bases matching TRBD1. Germline trimming cut 5 bases from V and 8 bases from J; bases unmatched to any gene: 7. Germline V CDR1 and CDR2: SGHTA, FQGTGA. The CDR3 is 14 residues long. The CDR3 DNA follows: TGTGCCAGCAGCCAAGGACAGGGAAGAGGGGAGCTGTTTTTT. Amino acids: CASSQGQGRGELFF.

This clone was detected a few times. This CDR3 is CAISEQTAMNTEAFF. CDR3 DNA: TGTGCCATCAGTGAGCAGACAGCCATGAACACTGAAGCTTTCTTT. The chain is built from TRBV10-3 and TRBJ1-1; D may be TRBD1 (5 bases). The CDR3 is 15 amino acids. Trimming pared 2 bases from V and 0 bases from J, leaving 10 bases between. Germline lookup yields CDR1 ENHRY and CDR2 SYGVKD.

This chain uses TRBV5-4 with TRBJ2-7; 7 nucleotides align to TRBD1. J lost 6 bases, V lost 3 bases, and 6 bases had no gene match. The CDR3 extends over 13 amino acids. From germline, CDR1 is SGHNT and CDR2 YYREEE (reference sequence). CDR3 sequence (DNA): TGTGCCAGCAGCTACCCCGACAGGGTCGAGCAGTACTTC. It translates to CASSYPDRVEQYF.

This chain joins TRBV2 and TRBJ2-7, with D unclear. Trimming took off 4 bases at V and 6 bases at J, with 16 bases between the two ends. The CDR3 totals 14 residues. Germline V lookup: CDR1 SNHLY, CDR2 FYNNEI. The CDR3 region is CASSGGSYPSEQYF. The CDR3 nucleotides are TGTGCCAGCAGTGGAGGCTCCTACCCCTCCGAGCAGTACTTC.

This sequence joins TRBV5-1 and TRBJ2-1; 10 bases line up with TRBD2. Unmatched junction bases numbered 7, after V lost 3 bases and J lost 4 bases. CDR1 and CDR2 from the germline V gene are SGHRS and YFSETQ. The CDR3 has 16 amino acids. The CDR3 DNA reads TGCGCCAGCAGCTCCCTAGCGGGGGCCAATTACAATGAGCAGTTCTTC. It is translated as CASSSLAGANYNEQFF. Supplemented by reference TRBV5-1 and TRBJ2-1, the full variable domain reads KAGVTQTPRYLIKTRGQQVTLSCSPISGHRSVSWYQQTPGQGLQFLFEYFSETQRNKGNFPGRFSGRQFSNSRSEMNVSTLELGDSALYLCASSSLAGANYNEQFFGPGTRLTVL.

The chain couples TRBV7-2 to TRBJ1-4; D remains unclear. The CDR3 is 14 residues long. Trimming took off 2 bases at V and 7 bases at J, with 11 bases between the two ends. Germline-derived CDR1 and CDR2 are SGHTA and FQGNSA. CDR3 loop: CASSLWASGEKLFF. In DNA, the CDR3 is TGTGCCAGCAGCTTATGGGCAAGCGGTGAAAAACTGTTTTTT.

The V and J genes are TRBV19 and TRBJ2-1, with 8 bases lining up with TRBD1. Germline loops: CDR1 LNHDA, CDR2 SQIVND (reference sequence). The ends lost 7 bases at V and 5 bases at J; junction bases unmatched: 7. This CDR3 has 14 residues. The CDR3 DNA sequence: TGTGCCAGTAATGACAGGGGACGGGACAATGAGCAGTTCTTC. Its protein is CASNDRGRDNEQFF.

This chain connects TRBV6-5 to TRBJ2-1; a weak D match, TRBD1 (6 bases). This CDR3 is built from 14 residues. Trimming pared 5 bases from V and 6 bases from J, leaving 14 bases between. Germline CDR1 and CDR2: MNHEY and SVGAGI. The CDR3 sequence is CASSLTGQGNEQFF. As DNA, the CDR3 is TGTGCCAGCAGTCTGACAGGCCAGGGCAATGAGCAGTTCTTC.

V is TRBV27 and J is TRBJ1-6; a weak D match, TRBD1 (5 bases). V was shortened by 6 bases and J by 5 bases, with 11 bases between the two germline ends. Germline V gene data show CDR1 as MNHEY and CDR2 as SMNVEV (reference sequence). The CDR3 sequence is 14 residues long. This CDR3 is CASRAGTDNSPLHF. CDR3 in DNA: TGTGCCAGCAGGGCCGGGACGGATAATTCACCCCTCCACTTT.

The chain couples TRBV11-2 to TRBJ1-1, with D perhaps TRBD1 (5 bases). Germline V gives CDR1 SGHAT, CDR2 FQNNGV. The CDR3 loop spans 14 amino acids. V gave up 8 bases and J gave up 2 bases, with 15 bases separating them. The CDR3 reads CASSFGGVNTEAFF. CDR3 in DNA: TGTGCCAGCTCTTTCGGGGGAGTTAACACTGAAGCTTTCTTT.

V usage is TRBV2 and J usage is TRBJ2-2, with 9 bases identical to TRBD2. This CDR3 is 13 amino acids long. V shed 7 bases and J 13 bases; nucleotides not matched to a gene: 10. Looked up from germline, CDR1 is SNHLY and CDR2 is FYNNEI. The CDR3 protein is CASNASGEGGLFF. The CDR3 nucleotides read TGTGCCAGCAATGCTAGCGGGGAGGGTGGGCTGTTTTTT.

The V call is TRBV10-2, the J call TRBJ1-2; 8 nucleotides line up with TRBD1. Germline V gene data show CDR1 as WSHSY and CDR2 as SAAADI. The CDR3 runs 13 residues. V shed 7 bases, J shed 6 bases, and the junction held 7 bases outside the gene matches. The CDR3 DNA sequence: TGCGCCAGCACCACGACAGGGGTCAATGGCTACACCTTC. Its protein product is CASTTTGVNGYTF.

This chain connects TRBV5-6 to TRBJ2-3, with D possibly TRBD1 on 6 matching bases. CDR1 and CDR2 from the germline V gene are SGHDT and YYEEEE. The CDR3 contains 15 residues. Trimming removed 0 bases from V and 1 base from J, with 9 bases in between. The CDR3: CASSLVAGGTDTQYF. CDR3 DNA: TGTGCCAGCAGCTTGGTGGCAGGGGGCACAGATACGCAGTATTTT.

V and J are TRBV7-9 and TRBJ2-2, with 9 bases aligning to TRBD1. There are 17 residues in the CDR3. Losses at the gene ends were 7 bases for V and 6 bases for J; bases not matched to a gene: 15. Germline CDR1 SEHNR, CDR2 FQNEAQ (reference sequence). CDR3 loop: CASILLGGQGRSGELFF. The CDR3 region has the DNA TGTGCCAGCATCCTCCTCGGGGGACAGGGCCGTTCCGGGGAGCTGTTTTTT.

This chain joins TRBV5-6 and TRBJ1-4, with a tentative D call TRBD1 (5 bases). This CDR3 contains 13 residues. The germline V gene has CDR1 SGHDT and CDR2 YYEEEE. Trimming shortened V by 0 bases and J by 8 bases, and 8 bases separated the two germline ends. This CDR3 is CASSLAGGEKLFF. The CDR3 nucleotides are TGTGCCAGCAGCTTGGCCGGGGGGGAAAAACTGTTTTTT.

This clone is a singleton in its sample. V usage is TRBV4-3 and J usage is TRBJ2-1; a weak D match, TRBD2 (6 bases). In germline, CDR1 is LGHNA, CDR2 YSLEER. The CDR3 totals 17 residues. V gave up 3 bases and J gave up 4 bases, with 19 bases separating them. The CDR3 loop is CASSQKTPGGPYNEQFF. The CDR3 DNA reads TGCGCCAGCAGCCAGAAGACTCCCGGGGGACCTTACAATGAGCAGTTCTTC.

This clone was seen a handful of times. This sequence joins TRBV11-2 and TRBJ2-2; D might be TRBD1 (6 bases). V dropped 5 bases and J dropped 7 bases, with 20 bases sitting between them. Germline CDR1 reads SGHAT; CDR2 reads FQNNGV. The CDR3 length is 16 residues. The CDR3 reads CASSRRPTGNVGELFF. The DNA for the CDR3 is TGTGCCAGCAGCCGAAGACCCACAGGGAACGTCGGGGAGCTGTTTTTT. The full variable domain, with the rest looked up from reference TRBV11-2 and TRBJ2-2, is EAGVAQSPRYKIIEKRQSVAFWCNPISGHATLYWYQQILGQGPKLLIQFQNNGVVDDSQLPKDRFSAERLKGVDSTLKIQPAKLEDSAVYLCASSRRPTGNVGELFFGEGSRLTVL.

This clone was picked up a small number of times. V is TRBV10-3 and J is TRBJ1-6; TRBD1 matches at 7 bases. In germline, CDR1 is ENHRY, CDR2 SYGVKD. The CDR3 is 15 residues long. Trimming removed 6 bases from V and 13 bases from J; junction bases left unmatched: 15. CDR3 DNA sequence: TGTGCCATCAGCGCCCAAGGGACAGACAAATTGCCCCTCCACTTT. Amino acids: CAISAQGTDKLPLHF.

The CDR3 sequence is CASISTGTGQEKLFF. In nucleotides, the CDR3 is TGTGCCAGTATCTCCACAGGGACAGGGCAGGAAAAACTGTTTTTT. The chain links TRBV19 to TRBJ1-4; 9 nucleotides agree with TRBD1. The J segment lost 8 bases and the V segment lost 7 bases, leaving 11 bases of the junction unmatched. The CDR3 has 15 amino acids. Germline-derived CDR1 and CDR2 are LNHDA and SQIVND (reference sequence).

The chain employs TRBV29-1 and TRBJ2-1; tentatively, D is TRBD1 (5 bases). Germline values: CDR1 SQVTM, CDR2 ANQGSEA. The CDR3 loop spans 11 amino acids. This chain's CDR3 is CTGHLYNEQFF. The CDR3 nucleotides are TGCACCGGACACCTCTACAATGAGCAGTTCTTC.

The gene calls are TRBV5-1 and TRBJ2-2; possibly TRBD1 for D (5 bases). This CDR3 comprises 14 residues. The V gene lost 3 bases and the J gene lost 7 bases, with 13 bases spanning the gap. Germline CDR1 SGHRS, CDR2 YFSETQ. For the CDR3, the DNA is TGCGCCAGCAGCTCCAAAACAGGTGTCGGGGAGCTGTTTTTT. It is translated as CASSSKTGVGELFF. Full variable domain (missing parts from reference TRBV5-1 and TRBJ2-2): KAGVTQTPRYLIKTRGQQVTLSCSPISGHRSVSWYQQTPGQGLQFLFEYFSETQRNKGNFPGRFSGRQFSNSRSEMNVSTLELGDSALYLCASSSKTGVGELFFGEGSRLTVL.

The chain employs TRBV2 and TRBJ2-3; tentative D call: TRBD2 (7 bases). The V end lost 7 bases, the J end lost 2 bases, and 31 bases lay between the germline ends. In germline, CDR1 is SNHLY, CDR2 FYNNEI. The CDR3 is made up of 20 amino acids. The CDR3 loop reads CASTPVHWVRGGNNTDTQYF. DNA for the CDR3: TGTGCCAGCACCCCTGTCCACTGGGTGAGGGGGGGAAATAACACAGATACGCAGTATTTT.

The gene calls are TRBV9 and TRBJ1-5; D is possibly TRBD1 (6 bases). There are 20 residues in the CDR3. The ends were cut back, 4 bases at V and 0 bases at J, with 26 bases in the middle. Germline loops: CDR1 SGDLS, CDR2 YYNGEE. CDR3 amino acids: CASSPLGGAIEGYSNQPQHF. The CDR3 DNA follows: TGTGCCAGCAGCCCCCTGGGGGGGGCAATAGAAGGATATAGCAATCAGCCCCAGCATTTT.